This T cell receptor beta chain was recorded in a study of T-cell reconstitution after alpha-beta-depleted transplantation in children. CDR1 and CDR2 (germline): SSHAT, FNYEAQ (reference sequence). The CDR3 covers 16 residues. Trimming took 10 bases from V and 2 from J, leaving 18 bases between them. Unique molecular identifiers featured in how the TCRbeta library was prepared. TCRdb redid the calling of the PCR reads with MiXCR, one entry per CDR3 protein. This table holds 500,000 to 600,000 distinct CDR3 sequences, around 18% found once. This receptor was obtained from a human donor who donated a stem cell graft to a child with acute lymphoblastic leukemia. The chain is built from TRBV7-7 and TRBJ2-6, with a tentative D call TRBD1 (5 bases). The sequencing used PBMCs from the stem cell graft donor, collected from the stem cell graft. The CDR3 spells CAMRLWGRAGANVLTF. Here the CDR3 DNA reads TGTGCCATGAGGCTATGGGGCCGAGCTGGGGCCAACGTCCTGACTTTC.